This T cell receptor (beta chain) was documented in a study of CD8 T cells in ankylosing spondylitis. Study conclusions and caveats: Ankylosing spondylitis blood seemed to carry a telltale TCR beta motif made of several highly homologous variants. Researchers report that disease-linked clones proved CD8+ and relatively rare in peripheral blood.

TCRdb re-called the 5' RACE reads with MiXCR, one entry per CDR3 protein. The data hold a few hundred thousand distinct CDR3 sequences, with less than 9.5% observed a single time. As to this clonotype: The target antigen is unknown.

The source is a male donor with ankylosing spondylitis. What was sequenced was blood, either unsorted or a sorted T cell fraction (not recorded which).

The CDR3 DNA sequence: TGTGCCAGCAGCCCCTGGACTAGCGGCCGAACCGGGGAGCTGTTTTTT. It translates to CASSPWTSGRTGELFF. The chain carries TRBV3-1 and TRBJ2-2, with 10 bases identical to TRBD2. CDR1 and CDR2 from the germline V gene are LGHDT and YNNKEL (reference sequence). The CDR3 has 16 amino acids. With V trimmed by 4 bases and J by 5 bases, 7 bases remained unmatched.